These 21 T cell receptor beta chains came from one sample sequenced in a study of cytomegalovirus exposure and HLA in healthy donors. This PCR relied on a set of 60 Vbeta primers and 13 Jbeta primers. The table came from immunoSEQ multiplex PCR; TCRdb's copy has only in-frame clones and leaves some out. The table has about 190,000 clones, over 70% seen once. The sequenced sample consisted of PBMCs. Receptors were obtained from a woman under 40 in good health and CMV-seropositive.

The CDR3 nucleotides are TGTGCCAGCAAGCTCCAAGGCGGGACTAGCGGGAGGGCCCGTGAGCAGTTCTTC. This translates into CASKLQGGTSGRAREQFF. The chain combines TRBV28 with TRBJ2-1, with TRBD2 matching 16 bases. The CDR3 has 18 amino acids. V lost 7 bases, J lost 9 bases, and 15 bases stayed unmatched. The germline CDR1 and CDR2 sequences are MDHEN and SYDVKM.

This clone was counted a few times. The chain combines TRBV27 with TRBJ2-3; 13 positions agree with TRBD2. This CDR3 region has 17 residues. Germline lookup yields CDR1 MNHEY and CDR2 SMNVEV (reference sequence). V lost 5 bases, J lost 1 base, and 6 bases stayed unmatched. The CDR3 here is CASSTRTSGSGTDTQYF. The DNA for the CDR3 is TGTGCCAGCAGTACAAGGACTAGCGGGAGCGGCACAGATACGCAGTATTTT.

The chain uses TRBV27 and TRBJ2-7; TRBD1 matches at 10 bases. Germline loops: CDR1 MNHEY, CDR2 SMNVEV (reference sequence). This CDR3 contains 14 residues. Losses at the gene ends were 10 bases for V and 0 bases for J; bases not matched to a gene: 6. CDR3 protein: CATRDRGISYEQYF. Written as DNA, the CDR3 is TGTGCCACCCGGGACAGGGGTATCTCCTACGAGCAGTACTTC.

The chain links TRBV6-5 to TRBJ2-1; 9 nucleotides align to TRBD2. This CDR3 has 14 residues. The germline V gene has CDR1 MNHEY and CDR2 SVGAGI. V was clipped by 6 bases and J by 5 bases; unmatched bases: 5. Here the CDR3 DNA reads TGTGCCAGCAGCCGCGGGAGGGTCAACAATGAGCAGTTCTTC. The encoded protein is CASSRGRVNNEQFF.

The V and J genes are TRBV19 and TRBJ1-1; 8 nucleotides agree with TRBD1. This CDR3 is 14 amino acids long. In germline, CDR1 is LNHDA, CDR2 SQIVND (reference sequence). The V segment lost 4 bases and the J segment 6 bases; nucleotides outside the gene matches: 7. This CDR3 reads CASSTGQGFPEAFF. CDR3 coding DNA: TGTGCCAGTAGTACTGGACAGGGATTCCCTGAAGCTTTCTTT.

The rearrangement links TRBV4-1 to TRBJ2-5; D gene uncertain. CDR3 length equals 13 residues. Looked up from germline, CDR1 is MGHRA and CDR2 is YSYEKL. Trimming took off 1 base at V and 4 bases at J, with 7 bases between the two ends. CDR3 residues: CASSQAPGETQYF. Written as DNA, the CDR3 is TGCGCCAGCAGCCAAGCCCCGGGAGAGACCCAGTACTTC.

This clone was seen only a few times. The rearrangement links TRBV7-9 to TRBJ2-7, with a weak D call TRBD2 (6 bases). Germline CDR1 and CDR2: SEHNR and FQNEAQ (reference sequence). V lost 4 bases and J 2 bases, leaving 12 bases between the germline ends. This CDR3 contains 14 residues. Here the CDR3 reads CASSSKLAPYEQYF. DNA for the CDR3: TGTGCCAGCAGCTCTAAACTAGCCCCCTACGAGCAGTACTTC.

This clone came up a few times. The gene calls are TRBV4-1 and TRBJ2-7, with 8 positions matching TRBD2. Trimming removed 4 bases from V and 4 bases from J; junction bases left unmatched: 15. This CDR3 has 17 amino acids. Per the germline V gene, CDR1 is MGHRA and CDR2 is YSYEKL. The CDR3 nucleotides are TGCGCCAGCAGCCCGAACCTAGTTCTAAGCGGGAGTTACGAGCAGTACTTC. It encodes CASSPNLVLSGSYEQYF.

The CDR3 protein is CAISEESGSVNEQFF. CDR3 coding DNA: TGTGCCATCAGTGAGGAAAGCGGGAGTGTCAATGAGCAGTTCTTC. The genes are TRBV10-3 and TRBJ2-1; 8 bases agree with TRBD2. Germline CDR1 reads ENHRY; CDR2 reads SYGVKD. Losses at the gene ends were 2 bases for V and 6 bases for J; bases not matched to a gene: 6. This CDR3 has 15 residues.

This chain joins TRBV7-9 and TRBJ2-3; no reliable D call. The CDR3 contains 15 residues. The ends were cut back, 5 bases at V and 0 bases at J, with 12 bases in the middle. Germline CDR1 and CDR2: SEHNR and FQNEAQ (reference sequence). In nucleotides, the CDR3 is TGTGCCAGCAGCCCCGGAGAATCTAGCACAGATACGCAGTATTTT. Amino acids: CASSPGESSTDTQYF.

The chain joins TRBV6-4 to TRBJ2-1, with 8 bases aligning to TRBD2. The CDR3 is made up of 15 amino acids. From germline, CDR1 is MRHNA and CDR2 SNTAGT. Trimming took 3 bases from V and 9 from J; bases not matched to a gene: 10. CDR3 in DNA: TGTGCCAGCAGTGAGTCCCAGCGGGAGAGAGGTGAGCAGTTCTTC. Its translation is CASSESQRERGEQFF.

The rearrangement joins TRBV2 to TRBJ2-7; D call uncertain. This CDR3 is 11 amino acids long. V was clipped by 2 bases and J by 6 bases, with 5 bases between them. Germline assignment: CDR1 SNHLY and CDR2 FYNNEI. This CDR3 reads CASSETAEQYF. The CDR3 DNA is TGTGCCAGCAGTGAAACAGCCGAGCAGTACTTC.

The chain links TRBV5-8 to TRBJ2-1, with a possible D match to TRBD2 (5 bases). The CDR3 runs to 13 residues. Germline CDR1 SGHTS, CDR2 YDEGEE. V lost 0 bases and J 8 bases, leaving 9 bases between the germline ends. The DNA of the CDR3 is TGTGCCAGCAGCTTGGGGGAGATGCATGAGCAGTTCTTC. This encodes CASSLGEMHEQFF.

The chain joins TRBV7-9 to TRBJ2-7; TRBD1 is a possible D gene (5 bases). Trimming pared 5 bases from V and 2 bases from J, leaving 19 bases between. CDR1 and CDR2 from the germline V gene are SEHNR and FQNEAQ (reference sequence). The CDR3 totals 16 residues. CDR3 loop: CASSPNYRFATYEQYF. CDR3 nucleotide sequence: TGTGCCAGCAGCCCGAACTACAGGTTCGCTACCTACGAGCAGTACTTC.

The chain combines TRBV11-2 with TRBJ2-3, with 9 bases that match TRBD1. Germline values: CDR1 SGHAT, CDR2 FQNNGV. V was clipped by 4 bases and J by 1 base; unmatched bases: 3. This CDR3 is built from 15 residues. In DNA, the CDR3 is TGTGCCAGCAGCTCCTACAGGGGGCGCACAGATACGCAGTATTTT. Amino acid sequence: CASSSYRGRTDTQYF.

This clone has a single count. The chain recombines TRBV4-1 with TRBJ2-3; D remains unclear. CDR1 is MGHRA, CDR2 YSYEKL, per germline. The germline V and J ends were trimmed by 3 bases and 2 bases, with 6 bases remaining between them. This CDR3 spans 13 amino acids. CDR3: CASSQVLTDTQYF. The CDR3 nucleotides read TGCGCCAGCAGCCAGGTACTCACAGATACGCAGTATTTT.

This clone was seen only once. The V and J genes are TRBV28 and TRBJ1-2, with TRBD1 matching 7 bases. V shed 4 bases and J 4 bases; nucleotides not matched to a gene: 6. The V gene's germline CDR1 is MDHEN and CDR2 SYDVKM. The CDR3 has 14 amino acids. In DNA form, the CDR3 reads TGTGCCAGCAGTTGGGGGACAGAGAGCTATGGCTACACCTTC. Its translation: CASSWGTESYGYTF.

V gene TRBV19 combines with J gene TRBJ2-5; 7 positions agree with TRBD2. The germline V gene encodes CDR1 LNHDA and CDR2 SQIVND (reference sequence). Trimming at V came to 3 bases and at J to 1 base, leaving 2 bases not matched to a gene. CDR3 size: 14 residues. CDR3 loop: CASSIGGGQETQYF. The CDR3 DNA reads TGTGCCAGTAGTATCGGCGGGGGCCAAGAGACCCAGTACTTC.

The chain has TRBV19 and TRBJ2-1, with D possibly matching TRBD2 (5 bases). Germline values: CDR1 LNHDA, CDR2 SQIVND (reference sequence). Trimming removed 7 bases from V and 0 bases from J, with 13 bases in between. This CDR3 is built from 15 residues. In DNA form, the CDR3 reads TGTGCCAGTATGGGGAGCGCCAGCTCCTACAATGAGCAGTTCTTC. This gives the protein CASMGSASSYNEQFF.

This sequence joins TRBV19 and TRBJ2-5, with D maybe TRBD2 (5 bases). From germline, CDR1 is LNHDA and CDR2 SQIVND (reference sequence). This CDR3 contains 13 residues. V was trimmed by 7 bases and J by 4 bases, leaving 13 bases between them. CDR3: CASTSIRGETQYF. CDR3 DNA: TGTGCCAGTACCTCGATTCGGGGAGAGACCCAGTACTTC.

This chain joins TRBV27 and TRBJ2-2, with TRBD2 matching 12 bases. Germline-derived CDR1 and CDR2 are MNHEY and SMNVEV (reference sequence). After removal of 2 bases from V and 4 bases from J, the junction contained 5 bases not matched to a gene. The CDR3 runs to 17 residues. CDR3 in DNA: TGTGCCAGCAGTTTACTAGCGGGAGGGTCGGGCACCGGGGAGCTGTTTTTT. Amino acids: CASSLLAGGSGTGELFF.